This T cell receptor beta chain was recorded in a study of PD-1 blockade in classical Hodgkin lymphoma (dated by TCRdb to the early 2020s). Study-wide context: Nivolumab dosing was 3 mg/kg intravenously every 2 weeks, continuing until either disease progression or unacceptable toxicity. The study used TCR beta sequencing and CyTOF to define a peripheral blood immune signature of response to PD-1 blockade in classical Hodgkin lymphoma. Here is what the overall study found, with its caveats: Baseline TCR diversity was reported to be lower in newly diagnosed patients than in healthy donors and to be lower still in relapsed/refractory patients. Diversity was lower in patients who began nivolumab less than 1 year after ASCT, so these patients were left out of later analyses to avoid confounding by immune reconstitution. The study covered only a single clinical trial cohort, and the causes of the repertoire differences, possibly disease activity or prior therapy, were still not defined. A significant rise by C4D1 was seen in CD4+ but not CD8+ TCR diversity (p=0.0027 vs p=0.16), with the rise being most apparent in complete responders (p=0.02). Trial patients with a complete response had baseline diversity similar to that of newly diagnosed patients, while partial responders and progressors had significantly lower diversity.

The time point label for this specimen denotes: cycle 4 day 1 (C4D1), after less than 7 weeks of nivolumab. Every trial patient had relapsed after autologous stem cell transplantation, and cohorts A, B and C differed in prior brentuximab vedotin exposure. Using a Miltenyi CD4+ T cell isolation kit, CD4+ T cells were purified from thawed PBMCs through magnetic negative selection. The trial cohort included fewer than 65 patients with relapsed/refractory classical Hodgkin lymphoma, and each patient had a best overall response of complete response, partial response or progressive disease. Trial patients were treated with single-agent nivolumab in the multi-cohort phase II CheckMate 205 trial. An independent review committee assessed best overall response by applying the 2007 International Working Group response criteria. Trial PBMCs were collected just before the start of nivolumab (C1D1) and during therapy at cycle 2 day 1 and cycle 4 day 1. Peripheral blood was collected in 8 mL Vacutainer Cell Preparation Tubes, from which PBMCs were isolated by centrifugation and then cryopreserved. Purified CD4+ and CD8+ fractions were generated only in cases for which an additional PBMC sample was available. On LS columns in a quadroMACS separator, the magnetically labelled cells were depleted, and the flow-through was collected as the purified fraction.

Of note for this clone: The antigen it binds to is not known. Base qualities are not at hand, and no much larger clone is one base apart.

The CDR3 runs 14 residues from the cysteine to the phenylalanine. Only CDR3 DNA remains: 42 bases, in frame from the first base. Relative to germline, V is 5 bases shorter and J is 4 bases shorter, with 14 bases between their ends. The germline V gene yields MDHEN for CDR1 and SYDVKM for CDR2. The Qiagen DNeasy kit was used to extract genomic DNA both from unsorted PBMCs and from the negatively selected CD4+ and CD8+ fractions. TCR beta CDR3 regions were subjected to amplification by immunoSEQ multiplex PCR with primers that anneal to V and J segments. A synthetic immune receptor repertoire was used to minimize amplification bias, and remaining bias was computationally removed after sequencing. Regarding the original processing steps: Custom Python scripts were used to quantify repertoire diversity as the Shannon entropy index. Unsorted, CD4+ and CD8+ repertoires were examined separately, except in combined analyses, for which CD4+ and CD8+ sequences were merged in silico. A clone counted as expanded when the clone's frequency after treatment rose at least 2-fold relative to C1D1, and clones undetected at baseline were given a pseudocount of 0.5. Singleton clones were defined as clones with 0 or 1 copy at C1D1, and non-singleton clones were defined as clones with 2 or more copies. By matching protein sequences in sorted samples from the same patient, clones expanded in unsorted samples were annotated as CD4+, CD8+ or unknown. Diversity changes from C1D1 to C4D1 were tested in paired samples using Wilcoxon tests. In TCRdb, the immuneACCESS table is reduced to in-frame sequences with V and J assigned. These tables do not hold every clone; where another copy was compared, an unresolved V gene accounts for under half, and the others remain unexplained. V and J calls and clone size are copied from that table; D and trimming were computed from the DNA. Recorded for this sample are around 13,000 clones; about nine tenths of them occurred a single time. Approximately 0.9% of the sample lies in the top ten.

The sample consisted of CD4+ T cells from blood, taken before the fourth cycle of nivolumab. The receptor comes from a human donor with classical Hodgkin lymphoma. The chain is assembled from TRBV28 and TRBJ1-2; a confident D gene designation cannot be given. The CDR3 has the sequence CASSKVGIIYGYTF. DNA sequence: TGTGCCAGCAGTAAGGTGGGCATAATCTATGGCTACACCTTC.